This TCR beta chain was retrieved from a study of OX40 agonist ivuxolimab in advanced cancers. The wider study: Age averaged around 54 years (range roughly 20 to 90), and approximately 80% were male. Study results and caveats: Some nonresponders likewise displayed low normalized T-cell clonal expansion.

In this sample, this clone turned up once. Antigen specificity is unknown. The CDR3 is 14 amino acids. Germline loops: CDR1 MNHEY, CDR2 SVGAGI. V lost 2 bases and J 7 bases, leaving 14 bases between the germline ends. Sequenced by immunoSEQ multiplex PCR; TCRdb stores in-frame clones only, minus some. The sample shows under 70,000 clones, roughly 90% of them seen only once. Specimen: CD4+ or CD8+ T cells sorted from blood, collected in a trial of the OX40 agonist ivuxolimab. The clonotype was recovered from an adult with an advanced solid tumor such as melanoma, head and neck, liver or kidney cancer. V usage is TRBV6-5 and J usage is TRBJ2-5, with D maybe TRBD2 (7 bases). The DNA of the CDR3 is TGTGCCAGCAGTTACGGGAGGGGGGAAGGGACCCAGTACTTC. It translates to CASSYGRGEGTQYF.